One sample yielded the 32 T cell receptor beta chains listed below, sequenced in a study of CXCR3-negative and CXCR3-positive naive CD8 T cells. Through 5' RACE with UMI labels, the TRB cDNA libraries were prepared. TCRdb reprocessed the 5' RACE reads and keeps a single row for each CDR3 protein, giving no DNA. The ten most abundant clones cover about 15% of a sample with under 45,000 distinct CDR3 sequences. What was sequenced was memory CD8+ T cells from blood. These receptors all come from a human donor in good health. Some clones in this sample may be carry-over from other donors' samples.

The gene calls are TRBV10-3 and TRBJ2-1; lacking DNA, the TRBD1 call made by TCRdb goes unchecked. Looked up from germline, CDR1 is ENHRY and CDR2 is SYGVKD. There are 15 residues in the CDR3. The CDR3 region is CAIRIVRGFGNEQFF.

The V gene is TRBV6-2 or TRBV6-3, the J gene TRBJ2-1; the TCRdb call, TRBD1, lacks DNA for checking. There are 14 residues in the CDR3. Per the germline V gene, CDR1 is MNHEY and CDR2 is SVGEGT. The CDR3 region is CASNQQGASNEQFF.

This chain uses TRBV20-1 with TRBJ2-7; TCRdb's D call of TRBD2 is untestable without DNA. Germline assignment: CDR1 DFQATT and CDR2 SNEGSKA (reference sequence). CDR3 size: 12 residues. CDR3 protein: CSATSGGYEQYF.

The gene calls are TRBV20-1 and TRBJ2-7; TCRdb names TRBD1, which stays unverified in the absence of DNA. CDR3 length equals 17 residues. In germline, CDR1 is DFQATT, CDR2 SNEGSKA (reference sequence). The CDR3 loop reads CSARNTGFHGSSYEQYF.

V gene TRBV5-1 combines with J gene TRBJ1-1. Germline V gene sequence: CDR1 SGHRS, CDR2 YFSETQ. The CDR3 consists of 13 residues. The CDR3 spells CASSLGVGTEAFF.

V gene TRBV28 combines with J gene TRBJ2-7. Germline V lookup: CDR1 MDHEN, CDR2 SYDVKM. This CDR3 is built from 14 residues. Here the CDR3 reads CASSGLSEFGEQYF.

The V and J genes are TRBV7-9 and TRBJ2-7; TCRdb's D call of TRBD1 is untestable without DNA. The CDR3 extends over 14 amino acids. Looked up from germline, CDR1 is SEHNR and CDR2 is FQNEAQ (reference sequence). The CDR3 spells CASSHVTGTGEQYF.

The V call is TRBV20-1, the J call TRBJ2-5. Per the germline V gene, CDR1 is DFQATT and CDR2 is SNEGSKA (reference sequence). This CDR3 has 14 residues. Here the CDR3 reads CSAGRGRDQETQYF.

This rearrangement joins TRBV6-4 to TRBJ2-2; TCRdb indicates TRBD1, and absent DNA this call remains unverified. CDR1 is MRHNA, CDR2 SNTAGT, per germline. The CDR3 length is 16 residues. This CDR3 is CASSKGGHTNTGELFF.

V is TRBV2 and J is TRBJ2-3; TCRdb returns TRBD1, unconfirmable since there is no DNA. The CDR3 contains 13 residues. CDR1 is SNHLY and CDR2 is FYNNEI in the germline V gene. The CDR3 reads CASRGGISDTQYF.

The rearrangement joins TRBV7-6 to TRBJ1-1. The germline V gene encodes CDR1 SGHVS and CDR2 FNYEAQ. The CDR3 totals 18 residues. The CDR3 spells CASSLDAPIHADGTEAFF.

V gene TRBV7-8 combines with J gene TRBJ2-7; without DNA, the TCRdb call of TRBD1 cannot be checked. Germline V gives CDR1 SGHVS, CDR2 FQNEAQ. The CDR3 is 17 amino acids. The CDR3 reads CASSFRTGDRGPYEQYF.

The rearrangement uses TRBV28 and TRBJ1-1; no DNA is available, so the TRBD1 call from TCRdb remains unchecked. CDR1 is MDHEN, CDR2 SYDVKM, per germline. CDR3 length: 17 amino acids. CDR3 amino acids: CASRQTEDRGMNTEAFF.

This sequence joins TRBV20-1 and TRBJ1-5. There are 12 residues in the CDR3. The germline gives CDR1 DFQATT, CDR2 SNEGSKA (reference sequence). This CDR3 is CSAKREYQPQHF.

The V and J genes are TRBV14 and TRBJ1-2. This CDR3 spans 13 amino acids. Germline assignment: CDR1 SGHDN and CDR2 FVKESK. The CDR3 loop reads CASSQDLLDGYTF.

The V gene is TRBV19, the J gene TRBJ1-1. The CDR3 runs 13 residues. Germline CDR1 reads LNHDA; CDR2 reads SQIVND (reference sequence). The CDR3 protein is CASSSRRNTEAFF.

J is TRBJ2-3 and V is TRBV3-1; TCRdb names TRBD1, which stays unverified in the absence of DNA. Per germline, CDR1 LGHDT and CDR2 YNNKEL (reference sequence). This CDR3 has 14 amino acids. The CDR3 reads CASSLDRRSDTQYF.

The chain uses TRBV7-9 and TRBJ1-1. CDR3 length: 12 residues. Germline CDR1 and CDR2: SEHNR and FQNEAQ (reference sequence). The CDR3 here is CASSLIESEAFF.

The chain carries TRBV4-1 and TRBJ1-2; checking the TCRdb D call of TRBD1 is not possible without DNA. The CDR3 covers 15 residues. Germline CDR1 is MGHRA and CDR2 is YSYEKL. CDR3 residues: CASSPRQGDAYGYTF.

The V call is TRBV20-1, the J call TRBJ1-1; with no DNA, the TCRdb D assignment of TRBD1 cannot be verified. The CDR3 is 13 residues long. CDR1 is DFQATT, CDR2 SNEGSKA, per germline (reference sequence). The CDR3 loop is CSAPGQGATEAFF.

The rearrangement uses TRBV3-1 and TRBJ2-5; TCRdb proposes TRBD1, but this gene call is untestable without DNA. Germline-derived CDR1 and CDR2 are LGHDT and YNNKEL (reference sequence). The CDR3 is 15 residues long. This chain's CDR3 is CASRSADRGYETQYF.

CDR3 in amino acids: CSVGRGQGMANYGYTF. V gene TRBV29-1 combines with J gene TRBJ1-2; TCRdb's assignment of TRBD1 cannot be checked, as there is no DNA. This CDR3 has 16 residues. Germline V gene sequence: CDR1 SQVTM, CDR2 ANQGSEA.

The J gene is TRBJ1-1, the V gene TRBV19; TCRdb selects TRBD1, and the lack of DNA leaves this call unchecked. CDR1 and CDR2 from the germline V gene are LNHDA and SQIVND (reference sequence). The CDR3 has 13 amino acids. CDR3 amino acids: CASSGTANTEAFF.

The chain joins TRBV20-1 to TRBJ1-1. CDR3 size: 13 residues. Per the germline V gene, CDR1 is DFQATT and CDR2 is SNEGSKA (reference sequence). CDR3 protein: CSAIQDRNTEAFF.

V usage is TRBV28 and J usage is TRBJ2-2; the TCRdb call, TRBD1, lacks DNA for checking. The V gene's germline CDR1 is MDHEN and CDR2 SYDVKM. The length of the CDR3 is 13 residues. This CDR3 reads CASSFGRGGELFF.

V gene TRBV5-1 combines with J gene TRBJ1-1. This CDR3 has 14 residues. In germline, CDR1 is SGHRS, CDR2 YFSETQ. The CDR3 region is CASSKGSGTTEAFF.

This CDR3 reads CASSLWTDNTGELFF. This chain uses TRBV5-1 with TRBJ2-2; the D call from TCRdb, TRBD1, cannot be confirmed without DNA. The germline CDR1 and CDR2 sequences are SGHRS and YFSETQ. The CDR3 totals 15 residues.

The rearrangement joins TRBV6-1 to TRBJ1-1. CDR1 and CDR2 (germline): MNHNS, SASEGT. The CDR3 spans 14 residues. The CDR3 sequence is CASSEAGVWTEAFF.

The V gene is TRBV28, the J gene TRBJ2-7; the TCRdb call, TRBD1, lacks DNA for checking. From germline, CDR1 is MDHEN and CDR2 SYDVKM. The CDR3 covers 15 residues. The chain's CDR3 is CASSLAGLRAYEQYF.

The chain couples TRBV21-1 to TRBJ1-2. TRBV21-1 is given as a pseudogene. The CDR3 runs 13 residues. The chain's CDR3 is CASIGQLNYGYTF.

The chain recombines TRBV10-3 with TRBJ2-7. Looked up from germline, CDR1 is ENHRY and CDR2 is SYGVKD. This CDR3 comprises 13 residues. CDR3 amino acids: CAISESILYEQYF.

The rearrangement joins TRBV3-1 to TRBJ2-5. Germline V gene lookup returns CDR1 LGHDT and CDR2 YNNKEL (reference sequence). The CDR3 has 15 amino acids. The CDR3 sequence: CASSQYGNPQETQYF.